Following are 8 T cell receptor beta chains from one sample sequenced in a study of shared T cell receptors in the human thymus. TCRdb keeps only in-frame clones here, not all; method: immunoSEQ multiplex PCR. The table has 600,000 to 900,000 clones, over 75% seen once. The sample also formed part of further work on human thymus T cells.

Input material: thymocytes. These receptors originate from a girl less than two years old with a congenital heart defect.

This clone was seen a handful of times. The chain carries TRBV7-6 and TRBJ1-4; D is perhaps TRBD1 (5 bases). The germline CDR1 and CDR2 sequences are SGHVS and FNYEAQ. The CDR3 contains 14 residues. The V and J ends lost 3 bases and 7 bases respectively, with 12 bases between them. DNA of the CDR3: TGTGCCAGCAGCTTGGGTTCAGGGTTTGAAAAACTGTTTTTT. Translation gives CASSLGSGFEKLFF.

This clone was seen more than once but under ten times. The chain joins TRBV4-3 to TRBJ2-7, with D perhaps TRBD1 (6 bases). This CDR3 comprises 14 residues. In germline, CDR1 is LGHNA, CDR2 YSLEER. Trimming removed 6 bases at V and 7 bases at J, with 19 bases between. The chain's CDR3 is CASSSLPRRGEQYF. Here the CDR3 DNA reads TGCGCCAGCAGTTCACTGCCCCGAAGGGGGGAGCAGTACTTC.

Only a few counts were recorded for this clone. CDR3: CASSSTGISSYEQYF. The CDR3 DNA sequence: TGCGCCAGCAGCTCGACCGGGATCTCCTCCTACGAGCAGTACTTC. The rearrangement joins TRBV5-1 to TRBJ2-7; possibly TRBD2 for D (5 bases). The CDR3 has 15 amino acids. Between the trimmed V and J ends, which lost 3 bases and 0 bases, there was a span of 13 bases. The germline V gene encodes CDR1 SGHRS and CDR2 YFSETQ.

The chain has TRBV4-1 and TRBJ1-6, with 7 positions matching TRBD1. The CDR3 is 16 amino acids. Germline V gene sequence: CDR1 MGHRA, CDR2 YSYEKL. The V and J ends lost 3 bases and 7 bases, in that order; junction bases with no gene match: 9. CDR3 loop: CASSQEPGTANSPLHF. CDR3 nucleotides: TGCGCCAGCAGCCAGGAACCCGGGACAGCGAATTCACCCCTCCACTTT.

V usage is TRBV4-3 and J usage is TRBJ2-7; 12 nucleotides agree with TRBD2. Germline loops: CDR1 LGHNA, CDR2 YSLEER. This CDR3 region has 15 residues. The J segment lost 2 bases and the V segment lost 1 base, leaving 0 bases of the junction unmatched. The CDR3 sequence is CASSQGLAGAYEQYF. CDR3 DNA sequence: TGCGCCAGCAGCCAAGGACTAGCGGGGGCCTACGAGCAGTACTTC.

V gene TRBV7-2 combines with J gene TRBJ1-2; no reliable D call. Trimming took 5 bases from V and 1 from J, leaving 8 bases between them. CDR3 size: 13 residues. CDR1 is SGHTA, CDR2 FQGNSA, per germline. The DNA of the CDR3 is TGTGCCAGCAGCCTTCAGAATAACTATGGCTACACCTTC. Amino acids: CASSLQNNYGYTF.

The chain carries TRBV12-5 and TRBJ2-5; 10 positions agree with TRBD1. CDR3 length: 15 residues. Germline CDR1 reads LGHNT; CDR2 reads FRNRAP. V lost 9 bases, J lost 1 base, and 8 bases stayed unmatched. The CDR3, as DNA: TGTGCTAGCTCCCGGGACAGGGGATCCCAAGAGACCCAGTACTTC. Translated, it gives CASSRDRGSQETQYF.

The CDR3 loop is CASSIEPGHSANQPQHF. Written as DNA, the CDR3 is TGTGCCAGTAGTATAGAGCCCGGACATTCGGCCAATCAGCCCCAGCATTTT. This rearrangement joins TRBV19 to TRBJ1-5, with D tentatively TRBD1 (5 bases). The CDR3 has 17 residues. Trimming pared 0 bases from V and 3 bases from J, leaving 15 bases between. Germline-derived CDR1 and CDR2 are LNHDA and SQIVND (reference sequence).